This T cell receptor beta chain was obtained from a study of T cell responses to AZD1222 COVID-19 vaccine. The table lists this clone with a few counts. The antigen remains undetermined. Produced via immunoSEQ multiplex PCR; TCRdb's table is partial and in-frame only. Of approximately 180,000 clones in the sample, just under 95% are singletons; the top ten hold 0.8% to 1.3%. Trimming removed 1 base at V and 0 bases at J, with 7 bases between. CDR3 length: 15 residues. Germline V CDR1 and CDR2: KGHSH, LQKENI. Whole-study findings and limits: Spike was spanned by vaccine-associated CD4 TCRs, with dominance at 160-218 and 743-854.

The clonotype originates from an adult who received the MenACWY meningococcal vaccine as a control. The J gene is TRBJ1-3, the V gene TRBV18; tentative D call: TRBD1 (5 bases). Sequencing was performed on peripheral blood, taken 28 days after the second dose of the MenACWY control vaccine. DNA for the CDR3: TGTGCCAGCTCACCACGACAGCTCTCTGGAAACACCATATATTTT. This translates into CASSPRQLSGNTIYF. The whole variable domain, remainder taken from reference TRBV18 and TRBJ1-3, is NAGVMQNPRHLVRRRGQEARLRCSPMKGHSHVYWYRQLPEEGLKFMVYLQKENIIDESGMPKERFSAEFPKEGPSILRIQQVVRGDSAAYFCASSPRQLSGNTIYFGEGSWLTVV.